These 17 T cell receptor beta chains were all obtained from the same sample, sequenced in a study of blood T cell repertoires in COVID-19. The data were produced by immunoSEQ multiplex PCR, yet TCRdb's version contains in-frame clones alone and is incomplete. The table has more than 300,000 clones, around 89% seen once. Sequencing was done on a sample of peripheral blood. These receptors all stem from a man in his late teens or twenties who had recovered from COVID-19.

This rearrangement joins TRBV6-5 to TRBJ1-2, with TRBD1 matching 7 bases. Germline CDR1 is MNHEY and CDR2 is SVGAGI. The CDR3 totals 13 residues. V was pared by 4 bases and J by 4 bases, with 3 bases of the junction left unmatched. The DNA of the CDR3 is TGTGCCAGCAGTTCTCAGGGGGGCTATGGCTACACCTTC. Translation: CASSSQGGYGYTF.

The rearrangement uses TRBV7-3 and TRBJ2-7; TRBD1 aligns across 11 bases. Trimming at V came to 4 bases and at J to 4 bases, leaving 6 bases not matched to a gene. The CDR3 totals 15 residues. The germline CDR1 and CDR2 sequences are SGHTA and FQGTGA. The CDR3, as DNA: TGTGCCAGCAGCTATTCCGGACAGGGGGCTTACGAGCAGTACTTC. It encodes CASSYSGQGAYEQYF. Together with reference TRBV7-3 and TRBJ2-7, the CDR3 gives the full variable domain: GAGVSQTPSNKVTEKGKYVELRCDPISGHTALYWYRQSLGQGPEFLIYFQGTGAADDSGLPNDRFFAVRPEGSVSTLKIQRTERGDSAVYLCASSYSGQGAYEQYFGPGTRLTVT.

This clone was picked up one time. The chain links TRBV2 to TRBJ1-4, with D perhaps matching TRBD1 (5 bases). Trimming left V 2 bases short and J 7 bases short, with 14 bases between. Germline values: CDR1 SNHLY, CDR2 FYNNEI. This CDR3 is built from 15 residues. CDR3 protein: CASSESGGSGEKLFF. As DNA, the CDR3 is TGTGCCAGCAGTGAATCGGGGGGGTCTGGTGAAAAACTGTTTTTT.

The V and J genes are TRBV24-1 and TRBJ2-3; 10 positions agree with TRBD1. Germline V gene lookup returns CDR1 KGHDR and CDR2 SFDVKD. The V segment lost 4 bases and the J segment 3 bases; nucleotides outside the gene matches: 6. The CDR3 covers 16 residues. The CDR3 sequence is CATSDSGQGGTDTQYF. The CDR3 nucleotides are TGTGCCACCAGTGACAGCGGACAGGGGGGAACAGATACGCAGTATTTT.

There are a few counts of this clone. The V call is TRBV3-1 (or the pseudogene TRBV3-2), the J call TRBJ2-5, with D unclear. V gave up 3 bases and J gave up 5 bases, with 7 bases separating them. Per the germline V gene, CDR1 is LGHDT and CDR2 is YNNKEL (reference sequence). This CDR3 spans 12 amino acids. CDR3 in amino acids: CASSQSTETQYF. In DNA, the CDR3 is TGTGCCAGCAGCCAGAGCACGGAGACCCAGTACTTC.

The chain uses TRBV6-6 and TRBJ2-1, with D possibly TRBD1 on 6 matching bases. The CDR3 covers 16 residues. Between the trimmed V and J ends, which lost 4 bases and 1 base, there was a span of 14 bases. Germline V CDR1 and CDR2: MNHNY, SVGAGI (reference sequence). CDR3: CASSLTGKGSYNEQFF. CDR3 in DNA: TGTGCCAGCAGTTTAACAGGGAAGGGGTCCTACAATGAGCAGTTCTTC.

This CDR3 reads CASSGPLGQHGTDTQYF. The DNA for the CDR3 is TGTGCCAGTAGTGGCCCACTGGGACAGCATGGGACAGATACGCAGTATTTT. The chain links TRBV19 to TRBJ2-3; 7 bases map to TRBD1. V gave up 5 bases and J gave up 3 bases; unmatched junction bases: 14. Germline assignment: CDR1 LNHDA and CDR2 SQIVND (reference sequence). This CDR3 comprises 17 residues.

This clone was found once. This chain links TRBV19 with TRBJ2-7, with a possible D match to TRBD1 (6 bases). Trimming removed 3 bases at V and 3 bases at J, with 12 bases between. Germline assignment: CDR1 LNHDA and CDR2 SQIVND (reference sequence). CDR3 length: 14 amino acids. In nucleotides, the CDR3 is TGTGCCAGTAGTATCACCGGACAGCTCTACGAGCAGTACTTC. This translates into CASSITGQLYEQYF.

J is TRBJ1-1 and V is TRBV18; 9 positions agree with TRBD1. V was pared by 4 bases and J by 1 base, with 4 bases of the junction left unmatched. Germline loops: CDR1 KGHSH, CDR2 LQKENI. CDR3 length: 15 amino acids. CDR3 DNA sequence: TGTGCCAGCTCACGAGGGACAGGGCGGAACACTGAAGCTTTCTTT. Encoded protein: CASSRGTGRNTEAFF.

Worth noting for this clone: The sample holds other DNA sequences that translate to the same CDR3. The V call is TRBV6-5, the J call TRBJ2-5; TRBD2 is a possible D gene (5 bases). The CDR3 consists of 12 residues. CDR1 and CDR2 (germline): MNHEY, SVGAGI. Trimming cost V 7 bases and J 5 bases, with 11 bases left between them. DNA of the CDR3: TGTGCCAGCACCACAACGGGGGAGACCCAGTACTTC. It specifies CASTTTGETQYF.

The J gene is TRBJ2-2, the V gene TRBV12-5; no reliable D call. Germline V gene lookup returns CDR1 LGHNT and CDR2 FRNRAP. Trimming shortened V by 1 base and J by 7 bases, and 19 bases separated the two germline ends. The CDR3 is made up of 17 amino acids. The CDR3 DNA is TGTGCTAGTGGTTTGGGCGTCCCCAAGCCAAATAACGGGGAGCTGTTTTTT. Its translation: CASGLGVPKPNNGELFF.

Written as DNA, the CDR3 is TGTGCCAGCAGGACGGGACAGGGGGGAAATGAGCAGTTCTTC. This sequence encodes CASRTGQGGNEQFF. The chain employs TRBV6-5 and TRBJ2-1; 11 bases are a match to TRBD1. The junction had 5 bases not matched to a gene; V was cut back by 6 bases and J by 7 bases. This CDR3 is built from 14 residues. Germline loops: CDR1 MNHEY, CDR2 SVGAGI.

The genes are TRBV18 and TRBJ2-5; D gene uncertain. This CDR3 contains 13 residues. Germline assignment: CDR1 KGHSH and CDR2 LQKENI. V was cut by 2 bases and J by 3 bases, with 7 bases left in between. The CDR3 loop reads CASSPFLEETQYF. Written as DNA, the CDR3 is TGTGCCAGCTCACCATTTCTAGAAGAGACCCAGTACTTC.

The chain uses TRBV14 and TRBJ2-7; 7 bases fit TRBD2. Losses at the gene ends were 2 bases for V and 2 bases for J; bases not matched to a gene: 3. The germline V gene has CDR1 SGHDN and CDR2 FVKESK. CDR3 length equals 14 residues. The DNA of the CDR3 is TGTGCCAGCAGCCAACCCGGGACTACCTACGAGCAGTACTTC. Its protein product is CASSQPGTTYEQYF.

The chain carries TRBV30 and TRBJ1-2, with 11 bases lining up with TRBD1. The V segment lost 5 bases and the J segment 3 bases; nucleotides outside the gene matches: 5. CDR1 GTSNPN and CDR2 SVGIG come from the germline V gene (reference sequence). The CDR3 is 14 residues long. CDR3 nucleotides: TGTGCCTGGTTTAGGGGACAGGGGGACTATGGCTACACCTTC. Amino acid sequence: CAWFRGQGDYGYTF.

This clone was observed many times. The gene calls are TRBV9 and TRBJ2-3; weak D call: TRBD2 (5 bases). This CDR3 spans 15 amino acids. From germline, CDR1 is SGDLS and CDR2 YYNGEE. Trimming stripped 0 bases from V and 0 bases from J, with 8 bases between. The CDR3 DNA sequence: TGTGCCAGCAGCGTAGCTCTAGCTAGCACAGATACGCAGTATTTT. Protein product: CASSVALASTDTQYF. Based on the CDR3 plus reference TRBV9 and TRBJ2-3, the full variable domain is DSGVTQTPKHLITATGQRVTLRCSPRSGDLSVYWYQQSLDQGLQFLIQYYNGEERAKGNILERFSAQQFPDLHSELNLSSLELGDSALYFCASSVALASTDTQYFGPGTRLTVL.

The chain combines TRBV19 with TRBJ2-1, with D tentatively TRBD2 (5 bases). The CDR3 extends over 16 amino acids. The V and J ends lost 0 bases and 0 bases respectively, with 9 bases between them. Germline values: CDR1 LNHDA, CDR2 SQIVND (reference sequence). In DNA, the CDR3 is TGTGCCAGTAGTATAGATCTCGGGGTCTCCTACAATGAGCAGTTCTTC. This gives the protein CASSIDLGVSYNEQFF.